This TCR beta chain was found in a study of T cells in Graves' hyperthyroidism and ophthalmopathy. Study overall: Before treatment of any kind, peripheral blood was taken at initial diagnosis. Points from the study as a whole: In blood, most of the thyroid clonotypes expanded above 0.001 were also present.

This clonotype was seen at least ten times. Its antigen remains unidentified. The study excluded patients with uncontrolled infection, other autoimmune disease, pregnancy or lactation. It was at first hyperthyroidism diagnosis, before any ophthalmopathy symptoms, that the blood sample was taken. The CDR3 runs to 12 residues. Trimming removed 2 bases at V and 6 bases at J, with 7 bases between. The germline V gene encodes CDR1 SGHTA and CDR2 FQGNSA. Template material for amplifying TCR beta CDR3 regions consisted of RNA transcripts. TCR CDR3 regions were first amplified by RT-PCR with HTBI primers. TCRdb re-called the multiplex PCR reads through MiXCR, storing one row per CDR3 protein. This table has approximately 620,000 distinct CDR3 sequences, approximately 15% appearing once.

Sequenced sample: blood. The chain is built from TRBV7-2 and TRBJ1-2, with a possible D match to TRBD1 (5 bases). The receptor was derived from a woman under 40 with Graves' hyperthyroidism that later progressed to Graves' ophthalmopathy. The CDR3 loop is CASSLWGNGYTF. CDR3 sequence (DNA): TGTGCCAGCAGCTTATGGGGCAATGGCTACACCTTC.